This TCR beta chain was identified in a study of cytomegalovirus exposure and HLA in healthy donors. Study findings and constraints: A later analysis revealed that TCR association rates differed between HLA loci, peaking at DRB1 and bottoming out at HLA-C.

With respect to this clone: As yet, its antigen is unknown.

The primer mix had 60 Vbeta and 13 Jbeta primers. Produced via immunoSEQ multiplex PCR; TCRdb's table is partial and in-frame only. The sample contains around 160,000 clones, around three quarters of which appear only once. In germline, CDR1 is SEHNR, CDR2 FQNEAQ (reference sequence). Unmatched junction bases numbered 9, after V lost 3 bases and J lost 5 bases. The CDR3 totals 16 residues. The clonotype was recovered from a woman aged 40 to 50 in good health and CMV-seronegative. This chain links TRBV7-9 with TRBJ1-4; TRBD1 agrees at 7 bases. The specimen sequenced was PBMCs. The CDR3 nucleotides are TGTGCCAGCAGCTTGGGAGACAGGGCCAGCAATGAAAAACTGTTTTTT. This sequence encodes CASSLGDRASNEKLFF.